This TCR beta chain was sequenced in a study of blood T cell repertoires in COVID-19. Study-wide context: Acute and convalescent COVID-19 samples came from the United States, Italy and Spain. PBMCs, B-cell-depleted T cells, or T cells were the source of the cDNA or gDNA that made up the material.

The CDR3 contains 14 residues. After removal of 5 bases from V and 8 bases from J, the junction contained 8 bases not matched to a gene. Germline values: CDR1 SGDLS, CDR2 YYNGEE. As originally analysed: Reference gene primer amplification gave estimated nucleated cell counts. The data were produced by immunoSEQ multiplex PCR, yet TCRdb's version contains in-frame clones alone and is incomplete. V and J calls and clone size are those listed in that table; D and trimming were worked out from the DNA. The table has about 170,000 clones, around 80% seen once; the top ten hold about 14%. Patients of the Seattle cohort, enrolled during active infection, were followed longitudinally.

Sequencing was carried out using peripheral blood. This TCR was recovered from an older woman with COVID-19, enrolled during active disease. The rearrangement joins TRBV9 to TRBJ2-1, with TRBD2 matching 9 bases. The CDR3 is CASRPGLALHEQFF. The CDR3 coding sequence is TGTGCCAGCAGGCCGGGACTAGCTTTGCATGAGCAGTTCTTC.